The text below deals with one TCR beta chain. Its antigen remains unknown. The people who gave samples were healthy Caucasians from Russia, aged roughly 6 to 100. Combining a sample-barcoded 5' primer with a J-beta primer mix, a second PCR ran for about 7 to 11 cycles. A 12-random-nucleotide template-switch adaptor tagged each cDNA molecule. TCRdb re-called the 5' RACE reads through MiXCR, storing one row per CDR3 protein. This sample has under 2,000,000 distinct CDR3 sequences; 49% occur once, and the top ten carry over 2%. V lost 5 bases to trimming and J lost 7 bases, with 12 bases between them. The CDR3 runs 13 residues. CDR1 is SEHNR, CDR2 FQNEAQ, per germline (reference sequence). These data originate in a study of blood T cells in healthy people across ages. General study results and limits: Researchers deemed the diversity estimates from one million T cells underestimates. A roughly linear fall in TCR beta diversity per million T cells was seen with increasing age.

The clonotype was recovered from a middle-aged woman in good health. The sample consisted of blood. The chain couples TRBV7-9 to TRBJ1-5; D not resolved. The DNA of the CDR3 is TGTGCCAGCAGCCTGACCCAGGCGCAGCCCCAGCATTTT. As protein: CASSLTQAQPQHF.